This TCR beta chain comes out of a study of blood T cell repertoires in COVID-19. About the study: Acute and convalescent COVID-19 samples came from the United States, Italy and Spain.

The protocol was immunoSEQ multiplex PCR, while the TCRdb copy is restricted to in-frame clones and leaves out a portion. This table has hundreds of thousands of clones, about 88% appearing once. Assignment of participants to cohorts was predicated upon participant-reported clinical history. Participants classified as exposed had met a COVID-19 case within 2 weeks before study entry. J was trimmed by 3 bases and V by 4 bases; bases with no gene match: 11. This CDR3 contains 18 residues. Germline V gene sequence: CDR1 SGHTA, CDR2 FQGTGA. The source material was PBMCs or T cells enriched from blood (not recorded which). This clonotype was sampled from a woman in her twenties or thirties who had been exposed to COVID-19. The rearrangement joins TRBV7-3 to TRBJ2-2, with 10 nucleotides matching TRBD1. The CDR3 bases are TGTGCCAGCAGCTCAGCAAAAGGGGGACAGGGGTACACCGGGGAGCTGTTTTTT. Residues: CASSSAKGGQGYTGELFF. The full variable domain, its missing parts supplied by reference TRBV7-3 and TRBJ2-2, is GAGVSQTPSNKVTEKGKYVELRCDPISGHTALYWYRQSLGQGPEFLIYFQGTGAADDSGLPNDRFFAVRPEGSVSTLKIQRTERGDSAVYLCASSSAKGGQGYTGELFFGEGSRLTVL.